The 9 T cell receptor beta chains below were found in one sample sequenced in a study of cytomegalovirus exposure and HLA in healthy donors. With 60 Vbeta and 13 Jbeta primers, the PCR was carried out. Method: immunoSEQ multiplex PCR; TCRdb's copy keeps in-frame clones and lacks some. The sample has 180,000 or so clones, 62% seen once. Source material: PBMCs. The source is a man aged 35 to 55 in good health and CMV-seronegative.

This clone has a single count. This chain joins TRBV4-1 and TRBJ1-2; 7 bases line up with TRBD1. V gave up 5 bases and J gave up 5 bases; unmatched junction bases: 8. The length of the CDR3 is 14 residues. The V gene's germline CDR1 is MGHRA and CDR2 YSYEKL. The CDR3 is CASSVTPGGYGYTF. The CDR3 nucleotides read TGCGCCAGCAGCGTTACACCAGGGGGGTATGGCTACACCTTC.

The CDR3 sequence is CASSWGQGAGDTQYF. The CDR3 nucleotides are TGTGCCAGCAGCTGGGGACAGGGGGCGGGAGATACGCAGTATTTT. The genes are TRBV7-8 and TRBJ2-3, with 12 bases identical to TRBD1. V was pared by 4 bases and J by 5 bases, with 4 bases of the junction left unmatched. The CDR3 has 15 amino acids. Germline lookup yields CDR1 SGHVS and CDR2 FQNEAQ. Variable domain in full (rest from reference TRBV7-8 and TRBJ2-3): GAGVSQSPRYKVAKRGQDVALRCDPISGHVSLFWYQQALGQGPEFLTYFQNEAQLDKSGLPSDRFFAERPEGSVSTLKIQRTQQEDSAVYLCASSWGQGAGDTQYFGPGTRLTVL.

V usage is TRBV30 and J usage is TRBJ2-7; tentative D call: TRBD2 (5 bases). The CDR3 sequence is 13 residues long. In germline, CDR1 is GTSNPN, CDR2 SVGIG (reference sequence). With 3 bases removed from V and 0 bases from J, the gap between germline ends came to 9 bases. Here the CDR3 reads CAWRRTSSYEQYF. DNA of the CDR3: TGTGCCTGGAGAAGGACTTCCTCCTACGAGCAGTACTTC.

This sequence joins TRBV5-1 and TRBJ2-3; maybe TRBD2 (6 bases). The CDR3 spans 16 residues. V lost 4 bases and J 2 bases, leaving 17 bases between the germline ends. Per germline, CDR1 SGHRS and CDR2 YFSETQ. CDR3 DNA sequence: TGCGCCAGCAGCGGGGGAGGTGTAATAGACACAGATACGCAGTATTTT. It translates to CASSGGGVIDTDTQYF. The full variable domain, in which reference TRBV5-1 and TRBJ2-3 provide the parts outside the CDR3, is KAGVTQTPRYLIKTRGQQVTLSCSPISGHRSVSWYQQTPGQGLQFLFEYFSETQRNKGNFPGRFSGRQFSNSRSEMNVSTLELGDSALYLCASSGGGVIDTDTQYFGPGTRLTVL.

The CDR3 loop reads CAISDPSGRETDTQYF. The DNA of the CDR3 is TGTGCCATCAGTGACCCTAGCGGGAGGGAGACAGATACGCAGTATTTT. The chain employs TRBV10-3 and TRBJ2-3; 12 nucleotides agree with TRBD2. From germline, CDR1 is ENHRY and CDR2 SYGVKD. The CDR3 contains 16 residues. V was clipped by 3 bases and J by 3 bases; unmatched bases: 4.

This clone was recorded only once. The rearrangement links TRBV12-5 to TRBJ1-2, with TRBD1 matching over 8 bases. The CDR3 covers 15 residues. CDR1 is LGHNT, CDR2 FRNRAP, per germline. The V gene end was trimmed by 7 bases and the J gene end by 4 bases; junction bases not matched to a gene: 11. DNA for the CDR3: TGTGCTAGTGTCCGGACAGGGACCCCCTTCTATGGCTACACCTTC. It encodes CASVRTGTPFYGYTF.

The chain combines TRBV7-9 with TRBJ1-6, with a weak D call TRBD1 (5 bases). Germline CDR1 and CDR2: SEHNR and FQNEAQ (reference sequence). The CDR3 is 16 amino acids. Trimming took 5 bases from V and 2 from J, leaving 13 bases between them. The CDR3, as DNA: TGTGCCAGCAGCCCCGTCGCAGGGCCCTATAATTCACCCCTCCACTTT. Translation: CASSPVAGPYNSPLHF.

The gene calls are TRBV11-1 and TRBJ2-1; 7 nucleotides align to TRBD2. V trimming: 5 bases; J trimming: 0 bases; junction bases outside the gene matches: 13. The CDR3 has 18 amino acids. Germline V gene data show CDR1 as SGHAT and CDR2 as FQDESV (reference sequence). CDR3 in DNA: TGTGCCAGCAGCCGCCCGGGACTAACTTCGAGCTCCTACAATGAGCAGTTCTTC. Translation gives CASSRPGLTSSSYNEQFF. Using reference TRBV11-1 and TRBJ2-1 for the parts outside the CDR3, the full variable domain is EAEVAQSPRYKITEKSQAVAFWCDPISGHATLYWYRQILGQGPELLVQFQDESVVDDSQLPKDRFSAERLKGVDSTLKIQPAELGDSAMYLCASSRPGLTSSSYNEQFFGPGTRLTVL.

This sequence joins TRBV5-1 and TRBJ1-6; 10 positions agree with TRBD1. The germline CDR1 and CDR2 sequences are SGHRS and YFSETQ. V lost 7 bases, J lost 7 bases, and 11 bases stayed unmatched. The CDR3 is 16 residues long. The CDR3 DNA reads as TGCGCCAGCCGCGCCGTCGAGGGACAGGGGAATTCACCCCTCCACTTT. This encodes CASRAVEGQGNSPLHF.